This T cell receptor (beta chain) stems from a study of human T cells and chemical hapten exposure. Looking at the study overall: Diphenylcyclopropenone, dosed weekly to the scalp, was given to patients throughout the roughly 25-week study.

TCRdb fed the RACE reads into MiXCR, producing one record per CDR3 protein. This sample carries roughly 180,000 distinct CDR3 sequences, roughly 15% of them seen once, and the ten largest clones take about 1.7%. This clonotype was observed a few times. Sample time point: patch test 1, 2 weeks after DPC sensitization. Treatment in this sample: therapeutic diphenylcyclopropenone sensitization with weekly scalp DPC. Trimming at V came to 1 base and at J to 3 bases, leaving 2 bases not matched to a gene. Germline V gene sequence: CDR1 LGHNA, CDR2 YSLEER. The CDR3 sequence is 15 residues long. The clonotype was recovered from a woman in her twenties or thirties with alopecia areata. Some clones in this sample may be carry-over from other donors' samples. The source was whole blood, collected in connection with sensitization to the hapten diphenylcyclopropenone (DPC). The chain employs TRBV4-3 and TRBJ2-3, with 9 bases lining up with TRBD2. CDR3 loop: CASSQGLAVTDTQYF. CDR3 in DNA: TGCGCCAGCAGCCAAGGACTAGCGGTAACAGATACGCAGTATTTT.